Each of the 10 T cell receptor beta chains below was sequenced from the same sample in a study of T-cell reconstitution after alpha-beta-depleted transplantation in children. Preparation of the TCRbeta library was carried out with unique molecular identifiers. TCRdb re-derived calls from the PCR reads in MiXCR, one entry per CDR3 protein. There are a few hundred thousand distinct CDR3 sequences in the sample; around 16% occur only once, and roughly 27% lies in the top ten. The material sequenced was PBMCs, mostly from graft donor cells, taken 360 days after TCRalphabeta/CD19-depleted stem cell transplant. The source of these receptors is a boy under three years old who had a stem cell transplant for Wiskott-Aldrich syndrome, so the T cells may come from the graft donor.

This clonotype has a handful of counts. The chain is built from TRBV20-1 and TRBJ1-6; 10 nucleotides align to TRBD1. The V and J ends lost 2 bases and 10 bases, in that order; junction bases with no gene match: 5. The CDR3 covers 14 residues. Germline loops: CDR1 DFQATT, CDR2 SNEGSKA (reference sequence). CDR3 amino acids: CSARRTGGNSPLHF. For the CDR3, the DNA is TGCAGTGCTAGAAGGACAGGGGGGAACTCACCCCTCCACTTT.

J is TRBJ2-3 and V is TRBV15; D assignment may be TRBD1 or TRBD2 (6 bases each). V dropped 0 bases and J dropped 0 bases, with 19 bases sitting between them. The CDR3 loop spans 19 amino acids. CDR1 is LNHNV, CDR2 YYDKDF, per germline (reference sequence). The CDR3 here is CATSRDGVRQEGSTDTQYF. CDR3 DNA: TGTGCCACCAGCAGAGATGGGGTGCGACAGGAGGGGAGCACAGATACGCAGTATTTT.

This chain uses TRBV9 with TRBJ2-6, with D possibly matching TRBD1 (6 bases). The germline gives CDR1 SGDLS, CDR2 YYNGEE. The CDR3 has 18 residues. V lost 4 bases, J lost 4 bases, and 21 bases lay in between. CDR3 sequence (DNA): TGTGCCAGCAGCTCAAAGACAGGCTCCTCGGGAGGGGCCAACGTCCTGACTTTC. This gives the protein CASSSKTGSSGGANVLTF.

This clonotype was counted a few times. The V and J genes are TRBV4-1 and TRBJ2-1; perhaps TRBD1 as D (6 bases). V was shortened by 4 bases and J by 15 bases, with 7 bases between the two germline ends. Looked up from germline, CDR1 is MGHRA and CDR2 is YSYEKL. The CDR3 covers 9 residues. The CDR3 region has the DNA TGCGCCAGCAGCCCGGACAGGTTCTTC. Translation gives CASSPDRFF.

The rearrangement uses TRBV7-9 and TRBJ2-1; 10 positions agree with TRBD1. The CDR3 is made up of 12 amino acids. Germline assignment: CDR1 SEHNR and CDR2 FQNEAQ (reference sequence). After removal of 2 bases from V and 14 bases from J, the junction contained 3 bases not matched to a gene. The CDR3 protein is CASSLTGTGEFF. CDR3 DNA sequence: TGTGCCAGCAGCTTAACCGGGACAGGGGAGTTCTTC.

The rearrangement uses TRBV5-1 and TRBJ2-3; D ambiguous. The V end was cut by 0 bases, the J end by 4 bases, with 9 bases between. The germline gives CDR1 SGHRS, CDR2 YFSETQ. The CDR3 sequence is 14 residues long. The CDR3 region has the DNA TGCGCCAGCAGCTTGGGGGGAAGGGCAGATACGCAGTATTTT. It specifies CASSLGGRADTQYF.

The chain uses TRBV29-1 and TRBJ2-5; 11 bases line up with TRBD1. Germline V gene lookup returns CDR1 SQVTM and CDR2 ANQGSEA. The CDR3 is made up of 14 amino acids. After removal of 3 bases from V and 5 bases from J, the junction contained 5 bases not matched to a gene. The chain's CDR3 is CSVEDRGRGETQYF. CDR3 DNA sequence: TGCAGCGTTGAGGACAGGGGGCGAGGGGAGACCCAGTACTTC.

The table lists this clonotype with a few counts. The chain uses TRBV7-9 and TRBJ2-5, with 8 bases fitting TRBD2. This CDR3 has 17 residues. The V gene's germline CDR1 is SEHNR and CDR2 FQNEAQ (reference sequence). Trimming cost V 4 bases and J 0 bases; bases outside gene matches: 10. CDR3 residues: CASSSSTSGYYQETQYF. For the CDR3, the DNA is TGTGCCAGCAGCTCCTCTACTAGCGGTTATTACCAAGAGACCCAGTACTTC.

The chain couples TRBV7-9 to TRBJ2-7, with D perhaps assigned TRBD1 or TRBD2 (5 bases each). The CDR3 is 17 amino acids. V was shortened by 1 base and J by 4 bases, with 20 bases between the two germline ends. Germline lookup yields CDR1 SEHNR and CDR2 FQNEAQ (reference sequence). CDR3 DNA: TGTGCCAGCAGCTTAGGAGGGGTACGAGGACACCCGTACGAGCAGTACTTC. It encodes CASSLGGVRGHPYEQYF.

This clonotype was counted a few times. This rearrangement joins TRBV23-1 to TRBJ1-5, with a weak D call TRBD1 (5 bases). TRBV23-1 is placed among ORFs of uncertain function. The CDR3 is 15 residues long. V lost 4 bases, J lost 9 bases, and 19 bases lay in between. CDR3 residues: CASSRGHFFPRPQHF. DNA for the CDR3: TGCGCCAGCAGTCGGGGCCACTTCTTTCCTAGGCCCCAGCATTTT.